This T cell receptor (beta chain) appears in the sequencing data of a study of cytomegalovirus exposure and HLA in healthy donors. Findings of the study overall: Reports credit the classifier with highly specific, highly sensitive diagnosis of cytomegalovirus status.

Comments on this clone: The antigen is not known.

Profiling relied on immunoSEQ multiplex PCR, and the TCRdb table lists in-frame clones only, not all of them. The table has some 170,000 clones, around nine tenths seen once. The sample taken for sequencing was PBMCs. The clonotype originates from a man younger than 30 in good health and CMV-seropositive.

CDR3 DNA: TGTGCCAGCAGCCCTTGGATTAGGGGGCTGACTGAAGCTTTCTTT. It is translated as CASSPWIRGLTEAFF. V usage is TRBV5-8 and J usage is TRBJ1-1, with 7 bases that match TRBD1. This CDR3 has 15 amino acids. The V gene's germline CDR1 is SGHTS and CDR2 YDEGEE. Trimming removed 4 bases from V and 5 bases from J; junction bases left unmatched: 11.